This TCR beta chain was recorded in a study of shared clonotypes between healthy human individuals. HIV-negative, healthy adults without recent acute infections or vaccinations were the donors. Tens of thousands of T cell genomes, or around 200 ng DNA, went into the sorted-subset replicate PCRs. Measured with immunoSEQ multiplex PCR; TCRdb has only the in-frame clones, and not every one. The table has approximately 2.1 million clones, 85% to 95% seen once; the top ten hold 0.39%. Germline V lookup: CDR1 SGHRS, CDR2 YFSETQ. The CDR3 sequence is 18 residues long. The ends lost 4 bases at V and 3 bases at J; junction bases unmatched: 14.

This chain uses TRBV5-1 with TRBJ2-3; 10 bases are a match to TRBD1. The source of this sequence is a man between 18 and 29 years old in good health. Some clones in this sample may be carry-over from other donors' samples. Specimen: naive CD4+ T cells from PBMCs. Stated subset: CD45RA+ positively selected. CDR3 bases: TGCGCCAGCAGCCGCTCAGACCCGACAGGGGGCTGGACAGATACGCAGTATTTT. This encodes CASSRSDPTGGWTDTQYF. The complete variable domain, with remaining parts taken from reference TRBV5-1 and TRBJ2-3, reads KAGVTQTPRYLIKTRGQQVTLSCSPISGHRSVSWYQQTPGQGLQFLFEYFSETQRNKGNFPGRFSGRQFSNSRSEMNVSTLELGDSALYLCASSRSDPTGGWTDTQYFGPGTRLTVL.